The source of this TCR beta chain is a study of cytomegalovirus exposure and HLA in healthy donors. Findings of the study overall: TCR beta sequences reportedly predicted most subjects' HLA-A and HLA-B alleles accurately. Another analysis was done later, and it associated over 15,000 TCR beta sequences with HLA alleles at 0.05 false discovery rate. An analysis done earlier found most TCR beta V segments productive about 87% or about 30% of the time.

Primers included in the PCR were 60 Vbeta and 13 Jbeta primers. Produced via immunoSEQ multiplex PCR; TCRdb's table is partial and in-frame only. The table shows under 200,000 clones, with 75% to 80% occurring only once. With 1 base clipped from V and 4 bases from J, the junction kept 6 bases outside the gene matches. The germline V gene has CDR1 SGHTA and CDR2 FQGNSA. The CDR3 runs 15 residues. Participants comprised healthy donors of bone marrow. Remarks on this clone: Antigen specificity is unknown.

Specimen: PBMCs. This chain uses TRBV7-2 with TRBJ2-7; 8 bases agree with TRBD1. The source of this sequence is a woman between 40 and 55 years old in good health and CMV-seropositive. CDR3 residues: CASSLGAGGVYEQYF. The CDR3 coding sequence is TGTGCCAGCAGCTTAGGGGCAGGGGGCGTTTACGAGCAGTACTTC.